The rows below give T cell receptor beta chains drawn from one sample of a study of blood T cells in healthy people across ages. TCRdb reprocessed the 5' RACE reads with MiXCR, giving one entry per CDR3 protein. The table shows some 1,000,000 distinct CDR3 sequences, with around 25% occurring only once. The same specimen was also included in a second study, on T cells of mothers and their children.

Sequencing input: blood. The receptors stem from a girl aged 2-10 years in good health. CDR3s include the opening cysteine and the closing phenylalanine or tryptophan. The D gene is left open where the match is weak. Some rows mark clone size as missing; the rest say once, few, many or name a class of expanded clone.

CASSSPQDTVQYF,TGTGCCAGCAGCTCCCCCCAGGACACCGTGCAGTATTTT,-,TRBJ2-3,TRBV7-3,-
CASSQDRGTLMVGYGHTF,TGTGCCAGCAGCCAAGATCGCGGCACCTTGATGGTGGGCTATGGCCACACCTTC,few,TRBJ1-2,TRBV4-2,-
CASTFGENIQYF,TGTGCCAGCACCTTCGGGGAAAACATTCAGTACTTC,-,TRBJ2-4,TRBV7-9,-
CASNPWDLSYNEQFF,TGTGCCAGCAACCCGTGGGATCTCTCCTACAATGAGCAGTTCTTC,-,TRBJ2-1,TRBV14,-
CSAFIQGTEAFF,TGCAGCGCCTTTATTCAGGGGACTGAAGCTTTCTTT,-,TRBJ1-1,TRBV29-1,-
CASSRPGTPSNQPQHF,TGTGCCAGCAGTCGCCCCGGGACACCTAGCAATCAGCCCCAGCATTTT,few,TRBJ1-5,TRBV28,-
CASSYLGLAGGPETQYF,TGTGCCAGCAGTTATCTTGGACTAGCGGGGGGGCCAGAGACCCAGTACTTC,-,TRBJ2-5,TRBV6-5,TRBD2
CASSQDQLAGVLSQETQYF,TGTGCCAGCAGCCAAGATCAGCTAGCGGGAGTTCTGAGCCAAGAGACCCAGTACTTC,-,TRBJ2-5,TRBV14,TRBD2
CSAGREESIQYF,TGCAGTGCCGGTAGGGAGGAGAGCATTCAGTACTTC,-,TRBJ2-4,TRBV20-1,-
CSVGWIYSSEAFF,TGCAGCGTTGGTTGGATTTATTCTTCTGAAGCTTTCTTT,few,TRBJ1-1,TRBV29-1,-
CASSVAGTGLYGYTF,TGTGCCAGCAGCGTCGCCGGGACAGGGCTCTATGGCTACACCTTC,-,TRBJ1-2,TRBV9,TRBD1
CASSEASPLPETQYF,TGTGCCAGCAGTGAAGCGTCGCCACTCCCAGAGACCCAGTACTTC,-,TRBJ2-5,TRBV6-1,-
CASSLITSYNEQFF,TGTGCCAGCAGTTTGATCACCTCCTACAATGAGCAGTTCTTC,-,TRBJ2-1,TRBV28,-
CSVEDGQNTEAFF,TGCAGCGTTGAAGATGGTCAGAACACTGAAGCTTTCTTT,-,TRBJ1-1,TRBV29-1,-
CASSAEKTGTVANYGYTF,TGTGCCAGCAGTGCAGAGAAAACCGGGACAGTAGCTAACTATGGCTACACCTTC,-,TRBJ1-2,TRBV6-1,TRBD1
CASSLGDVERYF,TGTGCCAGCAGCTTGGGGGACGTTGAGCGGTACTTC,few,TRBJ2-7,TRBV7-2,-
CASSGGLATTDTQYF,TGTGCCAGCAGCGGGGGGTTAGCCACCACAGATACGCAGTATTTT,-,TRBJ2-3,TRBV2,TRBD2
CASSQQTANTEAFF,TGTGCCAGCTCACAGCAGACGGCAAACACTGAAGCTTTCTTT,-,TRBJ1-1,TRBV18,-
CASTPFLAVGETQYF,TGTGCCAGCACCCCTTTCCTGGCGGTGGGAGAGACCCAGTACTTC,-,TRBJ2-5,TRBV6-2/TRBV6-3,-
CASNEGWGERDAQYF,TGTGCCAGCAATGAGGGATGGGGGGAACGAGATGCGCAGTATTTT,-,TRBJ2-3,TRBV6-5,-